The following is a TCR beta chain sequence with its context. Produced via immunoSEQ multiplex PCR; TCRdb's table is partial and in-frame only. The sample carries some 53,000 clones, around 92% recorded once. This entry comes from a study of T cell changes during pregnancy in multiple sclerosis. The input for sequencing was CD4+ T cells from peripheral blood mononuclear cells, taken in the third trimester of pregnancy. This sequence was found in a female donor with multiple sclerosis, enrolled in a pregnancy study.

The CDR3 DNA reads as TGCGCCAGCGAGGCATTTTATCGGCATTTT. The encoded protein is CASEAFYRHF. This chain connects TRBV10-1 to TRBJ1-5; no clear D. The CDR3 spans 10 residues. Deletions cut 8 bases from V and 15 bases from J, with 14 bases between. Per the germline V gene, CDR1 is WNHNN and CDR2 is SYGVQD (reference sequence).